Following are 30 T cell receptor beta chains from one sample sequenced in a study of blood T cell repertoires in COVID-19. Profiling relied on immunoSEQ multiplex PCR, and the TCRdb table lists in-frame clones only, not all of them. The table records a few hundred thousand clones, about four fifths of them present only once. Sequencing used peripheral blood. The receptors originated from an elderly woman with acute or convalescent COVID-19.

The chain links TRBV19 to TRBJ1-1; 8 nucleotides match TRBD1. Germline CDR1 LNHDA, CDR2 SQIVND (reference sequence). The CDR3 is 14 residues long. J lost 6 bases, V lost 4 bases, and 7 bases had no gene match. CDR3 bases: TGTGCCAGTAGTACCCAGGGGGCGCCGGCTGAAGCTTTCTTT. Translated, it gives CASSTQGAPAEAFF.

The chain joins TRBV18 to TRBJ2-6; 8 positions agree with TRBD1. Germline values: CDR1 KGHSH, CDR2 LQKENI. The J segment lost 0 bases and the V segment lost 2 bases, leaving 3 bases of the junction unmatched. The CDR3 length is 17 residues. The CDR3 DNA sequence: TGTGCCAGCTCACCAGGGACAGGTCTCTCTGGGGCCAACGTCCTGACTTTC. Amino acid sequence: CASSPGTGLSGANVLTF.

This chain connects TRBV21-1 to TRBJ2-2; the table's D gene call, TRBD1, was not cross checked with the DNA. TRBV21-1 is a listed pseudogene. The CDR3 runs to 16 residues. This chain's CDR3 is CASRNGRTGGHGELFF. CDR3 DNA: TGTGCCAGCAGGAACGGGAGGACAGGGGGCCACGGGGAGCTGTTTTTT.

V and J are TRBV19 and TRBJ2-7, with 7 bases identical to TRBD2. J lost 0 bases, V lost 5 bases, and 4 bases had no gene match. Germline CDR1 reads LNHDA; CDR2 reads SQIVND (reference sequence). This CDR3 contains 14 residues. In DNA, the CDR3 is TGTGCCAGTAGTTTTGGGGGGGGCTCCTACGAGCAGTACTTC. Amino acid sequence: CASSFGGGSYEQYF.

This chain links TRBV9 with TRBJ2-3; possibly TRBD1 for D (5 bases). Trimming took 3 bases from V and 2 from J, leaving 10 bases between them. The CDR3 extends over 14 amino acids. Germline V gene sequence: CDR1 SGDLS, CDR2 YYNGEE. CDR3 nucleotide sequence: TGTGCCAGCAGCGCCAGACAGAACACAGATACGCAGTATTTT. Its translation: CASSARQNTDTQYF.

The chain combines TRBV5-1 with TRBJ1-4, with 9 bases that match TRBD1. The CDR3 extends over 14 amino acids. The V gene's germline CDR1 is SGHRS and CDR2 YFSETQ. The V gene end was trimmed by 3 bases and the J gene end by 7 bases; junction bases not matched to a gene: 4. CDR3 protein: CASSSLGQGEKLFF. The CDR3, as DNA: TGCGCCAGCAGCTCCCTGGGACAGGGTGAAAAACTGTTTTTT.

This sequence joins TRBV15 and TRBJ1-1, with D unresolved. The germline CDR1 and CDR2 sequences are LNHNV and YYDKDF (reference sequence). The CDR3 is 16 residues long. Trimming left V 0 bases short and J 5 bases short, with 16 bases between. This CDR3 is CATSRDLGSPGTEAFF. The CDR3 DNA sequence: TGTGCCACCAGCAGAGATCTGGGGAGCCCCGGAACTGAAGCTTTCTTT.

J is TRBJ1-5 and V is TRBV28; 7 nucleotides match TRBD1. V lost 7 bases, J lost 7 bases, and 16 bases stayed unmatched. This CDR3 comprises 16 residues. CDR1 is MDHEN and CDR2 is SYDVKM in the germline V gene. The chain's CDR3 is CASIPQDRSSRQPQHF. Written as DNA, the CDR3 is TGTGCCAGCATTCCCCAGGACAGGAGTTCTCGACAGCCCCAGCATTTT.

The V call is TRBV2, the J call TRBJ1-4, with D perhaps matching TRBD1 (6 bases). CDR3 length: 18 residues. V was trimmed by 7 bases and J by 4 bases, leaving 25 bases between them. Germline-derived CDR1 and CDR2 are SNHLY and FYNNEI. The CDR3 region has the DNA TGTGCCAGCAAGAGCACAGGGACGGCGAACATGGGTAATGAAAAACTGTTTTTT. This gives the protein CASKSTGTANMGNEKLFF.

CDR3 sequence reads: CASSRCSGENGNTIYF. CDR3 DNA sequence: TGTGCCAGCAGCAGGTGTTCAGGGGAGAATGGAAACACCATATATTTT. The chain combines TRBV21-1 with TRBJ1-3; the table names TRBD1, a call not compared with the DNA. TRBV21-1 is assigned pseudogene status. This CDR3 is 16 amino acids long.

The chain couples TRBV10-1 to TRBJ2-1; 13 bases are a match to TRBD2. V gave up 3 bases and J gave up 7 bases; unmatched junction bases: 6. The CDR3 totals 16 residues. Germline V gives CDR1 WNHNN, CDR2 SYGVQD (reference sequence). This CDR3 is CASSDSGLAGINEQFF. CDR3 sequence (DNA): TGCGCCAGCAGTGACTCGGGACTAGCGGGAATAAATGAGCAGTTCTTC.

This clone was recorded a few times. The V gene is TRBV6-5, the J gene TRBJ2-1, with D possibly being TRBD1 (6 bases). V was cut by 7 bases and J by 4 bases, with 11 bases left in between. CDR3 length: 13 amino acids. Germline V gene data show CDR1 as MNHEY and CDR2 as SVGAGI. The CDR3 DNA sequence: TGTGCCAGCAATTCAGGGGCGTACAATGAGCAGTTCTTC. Its protein product is CASNSGAYNEQFF.

The gene calls are TRBV6-5 and TRBJ1-2; the D is unclear. The germline V gene encodes CDR1 MNHEY and CDR2 SVGAGI. The CDR3 loop spans 15 amino acids. The V end was cut by 2 bases, the J end by 4 bases, with 14 bases between. The CDR3 spells CASSYVSGSLYGYTF. In DNA form, the CDR3 reads TGTGCCAGCAGTTACGTCTCTGGCTCCCTCTATGGCTACACCTTC.

The chain recombines TRBV5-1 with TRBJ1-1, with D uncertain. This CDR3 is built from 14 residues. Germline V gene data show CDR1 as SGHRS and CDR2 as YFSETQ. The V end lost 0 bases, the J end lost 10 bases, and 16 bases lay between the germline ends. The CDR3 coding sequence is TGCGCCAGCAGCTTGGGGGGAGAAGAACTCCCAGCTTTCTTT. Amino acids: CASSLGGEELPAFF.

The chain is built from TRBV30 and TRBJ1-6; a weak D match, TRBD1 (5 bases). This CDR3 spans 14 amino acids. The V end was cut by 2 bases, the J end by 5 bases, with 10 bases between. Germline values: CDR1 GTSNPN, CDR2 SVGIG (reference sequence). CDR3 in DNA: TGTGCCTGGAGTCCCGACAGCAATAATTCACCCCTCCACTTT. Protein: CAWSPDSNNSPLHF.

The chain carries TRBV11-3 and TRBJ1-2; D is possibly TRBD1 (5 bases). In germline, CDR1 is SGHNT, CDR2 YENEEA. V dropped 0 bases and J dropped 4 bases, with 12 bases sitting between them. The CDR3 has 15 residues. DNA of the CDR3: TGTGCCAGCAGCTTAGACAGGGAACATGGCTATGGCTACACCTTC. Amino acids: CASSLDREHGYGYTF.

The rearrangement joins TRBV7-8 to TRBJ2-2; 7 bases map to TRBD2. Germline values: CDR1 SGHVS, CDR2 FQNEAQ. After removal of 1 base from V and 7 bases from J, the junction contained 3 bases not matched to a gene. CDR3 length: 14 residues. The CDR3 sequence: CASSLGGSFGELFF. CDR3 coding DNA: TGTGCCAGCAGCTTAGGCGGGAGTTTCGGGGAGCTGTTTTTT. Using reference TRBV7-8 and TRBJ2-2 for the parts outside the CDR3, the full variable domain is GAGVSQSPRYKVAKRGQDVALRCDPISGHVSLFWYQQALGQGPEFLTYFQNEAQLDKSGLPSDRFFAERPEGSVSTLKIQRTQQEDSAVYLCASSLGGSFGELFFGEGSRLTVL.

The chain carries TRBV29-1 and TRBJ1-2; the match to TRBD1 covers 7 bases. Germline loops: CDR1 SQVTM, CDR2 ANQGSEA. The CDR3 spans 14 residues. J gave up 8 bases and V 1 base, and 10 bases lay outside the gene matches. CDR3 loop: CSVEVATTGVGYTF. DNA of the CDR3: TGCAGCGTTGAAGTAGCTACAACAGGGGTAGGCTACACCTTC.

The chain combines TRBV30 with TRBJ1-6; tentative D call: TRBD1 (5 bases). The CDR3 is 13 amino acids. Germline CDR1 and CDR2: GTSNPN and SVGIG (reference sequence). The V end was cut by 5 bases, the J end by 4 bases, with 9 bases between. The CDR3 DNA reads as TGTGCCTGGGCCGACAGTTATAATTCACCCCTCCACTTT. This codes for CAWADSYNSPLHF.

The genes are TRBV7-9 and TRBJ1-1; D is possibly TRBD1 (5 bases). Per germline, CDR1 SEHNR and CDR2 FQNEAQ (reference sequence). The CDR3 extends over 11 amino acids. The germline V and J ends were trimmed by 1 base and 11 bases, with 8 bases remaining between them. The CDR3 coding sequence is TGTGCCAGCAGCTTAGGGACACAGGCTTTCTTT. It encodes CASSLGTQAFF.

V gene TRBV11-2 combines with J gene TRBJ1-3, with TRBD1 identical over 7 bases. Germline CDR1 SGHAT, CDR2 FQNNGV. This CDR3 region has 15 residues. J was trimmed by 4 bases and V by 7 bases; bases with no gene match: 10. The CDR3 protein is CASNPGQRSGNTIYF. In DNA form, the CDR3 reads TGTGCCAGCAACCCGGGACAGCGCTCGGGAAACACCATATATTTT. Complete variable domain (other parts from reference TRBV11-2 and TRBJ1-3): EAGVAQSPRYKIIEKRQSVAFWCNPISGHATLYWYQQILGQGPKLLIQFQNNGVVDDSQLPKDRFSAERLKGVDSTLKIQPAKLEDSAVYLCASNPGQRSGNTIYFGEGSWLTVV.

This clone was seen only once. The rearrangement uses TRBV2 and TRBJ2-1; 11 bases fit TRBD2. V was clipped by 4 bases and J by 8 bases; unmatched bases: 7. The CDR3 spans 15 residues. Germline V CDR1 and CDR2: SNHLY, FYNNEI. The CDR3 loop is CASSVTSGSGDEQFF. The CDR3 DNA follows: TGTGCCAGCAGTGTAACTAGCGGGAGTGGCGATGAGCAGTTCTTC.

This clone showed up just a few times. The chain recombines TRBV24-1 with TRBJ2-2, with TRBD1 identical over 9 bases. The V gene end was trimmed by 6 bases and the J gene end by 4 bases; junction bases not matched to a gene: 5. There are 15 residues in the CDR3. Germline CDR1 is KGHDR and CDR2 is SFDVKD. CDR3 nucleotide sequence: TGTGCCACCAGTAGGGACAGGGTGAGCACCGGGGAGCTGTTTTTT. As protein: CATSRDRVSTGELFF.

The chain uses TRBV18 and TRBJ2-2; the match to TRBD2 covers 10 bases. This CDR3 has 18 residues. The J segment lost 0 bases and the V segment lost 9 bases, leaving 13 bases of the junction unmatched. Germline CDR1 reads KGHSH; CDR2 reads LQKENI. The CDR3, as DNA: TGTGCCAGTACCAGGGAGCTAGCGGGGGCATCGAACACCGGGGAGCTGTTTTTT. Amino acid sequence: CASTRELAGASNTGELFF.

This clone was detected only once. V usage is TRBV6-6 and J usage is TRBJ1-5; unclear D gene. This CDR3 has 15 amino acids. The ends were cut back, 5 bases at V and 0 bases at J, with 11 bases in the middle. Germline V gene lookup returns CDR1 MNHNY and CDR2 SVGAGI (reference sequence). The chain's CDR3 is CASSLRRDSNQPQHF. The CDR3 nucleotides read TGTGCCAGCAGTCTCCGCCGGGATAGCAATCAGCCCCAGCATTTT.

The chain employs TRBV2 and TRBJ2-1; 15 bases are a match to TRBD2. The CDR3 sequence is 18 residues long. The junction had 7 bases not matched to a gene; V was cut back by 7 bases and J by 0 bases. From germline, CDR1 is SNHLY and CDR2 FYNNEI. CDR3 in amino acids: CASTSGLAGGSSYNEQFF. The CDR3 DNA follows: TGTGCCAGCACCTCGGGACTAGCGGGGGGAAGCTCCTACAATGAGCAGTTCTTC. Based on the CDR3 plus reference TRBV2 and TRBJ2-1, the full variable domain is EPEVTQTPSHQVTQMGQEVILRCVPISNHLYFYWYRQILGQKVEFLVSFYNNEISEKSEIFDDQFSVERPDGSNFTLKIRSTKLEDSAMYFCASTSGLAGGSSYNEQFFGPGTRLTVL.

The rearrangement uses TRBV18 and TRBJ1-3; D remains unclear. V was clipped by 6 bases and J by 0 bases, with 12 bases between them. CDR3 size: 15 residues. CDR1 and CDR2 from the germline V gene are KGHSH and LQKENI. The DNA of the CDR3 is TGTGCCAGCTCCCCCCGGTCGAGCTCTGGAAACACCATATATTTT. Its protein product is CASSPRSSSGNTIYF.

CDR3 coding DNA: TGTGCCAGCAGCCCGGCGATAGGAGGAACCAATGAGCAGTTCTTC. Protein product: CASSPAIGGTNEQFF. This rearrangement joins TRBV9 to TRBJ2-1; maybe TRBD2 (5 bases). Trimming took 4 bases from V and 6 from J, leaving 17 bases between them. The CDR3 extends over 15 amino acids. The germline V gene encodes CDR1 SGDLS and CDR2 YYNGEE.

The rearrangement uses TRBV2 and TRBJ2-3; 10 bases line up with TRBD2. The CDR3 extends over 13 amino acids. Germline V gene lookup returns CDR1 SNHLY and CDR2 FYNNEI. V lost 11 bases, J lost 6 bases, and 8 bases stayed unmatched. CDR3 in DNA: TGTGCCGGACTAGCGGTTTCACAGGATACGCAGTATTTT. Its translation is CAGLAVSQDTQYF.

The table lists this clone with a few counts. This rearrangement joins TRBV24-1 to TRBJ1-2, with D possibly TRBD1 on 6 matching bases. The CDR3 extends over 14 amino acids. The germline CDR1 and CDR2 sequences are KGHDR and SFDVKD. Between the trimmed V and J ends, which lost 1 base and 5 bases, there was a span of 10 bases. The DNA for the CDR3 is TGTGCCACCAGTGATTTTGACAGGTTTTATGGCTACACCTTC. Encoded protein: CATSDFDRFYGYTF.